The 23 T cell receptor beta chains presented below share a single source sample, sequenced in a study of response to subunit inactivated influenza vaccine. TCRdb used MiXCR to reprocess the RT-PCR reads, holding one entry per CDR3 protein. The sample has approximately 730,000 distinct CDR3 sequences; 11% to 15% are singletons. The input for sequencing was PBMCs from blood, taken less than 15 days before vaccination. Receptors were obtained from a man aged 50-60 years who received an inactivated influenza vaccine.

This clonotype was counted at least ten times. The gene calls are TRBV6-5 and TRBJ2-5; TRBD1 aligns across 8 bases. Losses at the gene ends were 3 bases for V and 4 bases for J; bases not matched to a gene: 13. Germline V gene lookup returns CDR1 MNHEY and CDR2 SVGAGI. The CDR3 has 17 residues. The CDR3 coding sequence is TGTGCCAGCAGTTATTTTCGCCGGGACAGGTCACGAGAGACCCAGTACTTC. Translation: CASSYFRRDRSRETQYF.

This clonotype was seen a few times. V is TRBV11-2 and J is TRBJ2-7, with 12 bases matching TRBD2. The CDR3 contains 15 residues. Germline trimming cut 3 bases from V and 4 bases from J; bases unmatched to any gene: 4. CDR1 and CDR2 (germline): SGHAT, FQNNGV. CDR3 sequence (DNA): TGTGCCAGCAGCTTCCGGACTAGCGGGATTTACGAGCAGTACTTC. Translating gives CASSFRTSGIYEQYF.

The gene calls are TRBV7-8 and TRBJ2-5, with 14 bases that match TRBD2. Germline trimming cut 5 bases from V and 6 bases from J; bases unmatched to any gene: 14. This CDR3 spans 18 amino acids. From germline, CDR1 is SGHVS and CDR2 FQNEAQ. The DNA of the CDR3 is TGTGCCAGCAGCATTCCCGGGACTAGCGGGAGTGTGATGAAGACCCAGTACTTC. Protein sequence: CASSIPGTSGSVMKTQYF.

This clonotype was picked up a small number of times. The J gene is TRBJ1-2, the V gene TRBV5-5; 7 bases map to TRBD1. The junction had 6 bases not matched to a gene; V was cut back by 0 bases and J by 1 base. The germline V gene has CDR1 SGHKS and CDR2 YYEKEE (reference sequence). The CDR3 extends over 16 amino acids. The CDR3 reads CASSLGQGWDNYGYTF. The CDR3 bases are TGTGCCAGCAGCTTGGGACAGGGATGGGATAACTATGGCTACACCTTC.

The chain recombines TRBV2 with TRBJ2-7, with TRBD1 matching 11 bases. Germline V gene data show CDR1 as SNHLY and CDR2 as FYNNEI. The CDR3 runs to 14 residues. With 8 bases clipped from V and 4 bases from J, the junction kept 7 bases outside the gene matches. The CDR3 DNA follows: TGTGCCAGCTTAGAAGGACAGGGGGCGTACGAGCAGTACTTC. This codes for CASLEGQGAYEQYF.

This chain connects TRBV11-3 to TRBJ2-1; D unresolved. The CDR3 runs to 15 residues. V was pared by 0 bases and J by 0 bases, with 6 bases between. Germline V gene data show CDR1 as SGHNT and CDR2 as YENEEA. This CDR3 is CASSLEGDSYNEQFF. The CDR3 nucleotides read TGTGCCAGCAGCTTAGAAGGAGACTCCTACAATGAGCAGTTCTTC.

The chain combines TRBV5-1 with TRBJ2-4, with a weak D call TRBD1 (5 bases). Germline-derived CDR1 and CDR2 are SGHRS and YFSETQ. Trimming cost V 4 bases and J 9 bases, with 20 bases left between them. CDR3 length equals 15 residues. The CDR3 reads CASSTSRGQRGIQYF. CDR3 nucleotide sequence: TGCGCCAGCAGCACCTCTAGGGGCCAAAGGGGCATTCAGTACTTC.

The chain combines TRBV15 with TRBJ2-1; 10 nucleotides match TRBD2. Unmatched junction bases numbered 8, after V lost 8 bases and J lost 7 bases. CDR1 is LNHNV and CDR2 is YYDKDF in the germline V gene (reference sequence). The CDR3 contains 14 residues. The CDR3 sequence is CATSRTSGTNEQFF. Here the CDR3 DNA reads TGTGCCACCTCCAGGACTAGCGGTACAAATGAGCAGTTCTTC.

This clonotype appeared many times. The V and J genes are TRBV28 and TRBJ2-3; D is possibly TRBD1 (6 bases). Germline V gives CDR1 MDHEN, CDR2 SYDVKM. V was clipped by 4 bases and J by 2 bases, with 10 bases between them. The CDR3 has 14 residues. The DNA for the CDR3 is TGTGCCAGCAGTTCCACAGGGCTCACAGATACGCAGTATTTT. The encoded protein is CASSSTGLTDTQYF.

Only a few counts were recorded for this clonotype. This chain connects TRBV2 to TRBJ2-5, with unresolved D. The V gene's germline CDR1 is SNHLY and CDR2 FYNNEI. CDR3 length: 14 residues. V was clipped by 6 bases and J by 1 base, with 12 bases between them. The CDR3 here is CASRVGPVQETQYF. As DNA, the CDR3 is TGTGCCAGCAGAGTCGGACCCGTCCAAGAGACCCAGTACTTC.

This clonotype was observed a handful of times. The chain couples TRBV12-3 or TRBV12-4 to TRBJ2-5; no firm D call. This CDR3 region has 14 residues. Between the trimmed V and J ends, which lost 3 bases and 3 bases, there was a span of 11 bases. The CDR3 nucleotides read TGTGCCAGCAGTTTTCGCGGCAACGAAGAGACCCAGTACTTC. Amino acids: CASSFRGNEETQYF.

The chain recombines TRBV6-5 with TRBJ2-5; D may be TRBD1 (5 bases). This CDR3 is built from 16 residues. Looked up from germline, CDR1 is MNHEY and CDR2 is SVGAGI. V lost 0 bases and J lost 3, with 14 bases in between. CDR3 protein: CASSYSSRVWKETQYF. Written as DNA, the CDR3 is TGTGCCAGCAGTTACTCAAGCAGGGTGTGGAAAGAGACCCAGTACTTC.

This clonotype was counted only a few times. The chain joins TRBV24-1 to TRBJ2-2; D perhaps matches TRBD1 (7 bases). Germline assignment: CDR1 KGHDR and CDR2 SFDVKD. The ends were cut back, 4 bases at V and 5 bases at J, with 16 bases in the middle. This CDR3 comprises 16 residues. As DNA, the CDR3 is TGTGCCACCAGTGACGGGGGACAGCGTATAACCGGGGAGCTGTTTTTT. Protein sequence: CATSDGGQRITGELFF.

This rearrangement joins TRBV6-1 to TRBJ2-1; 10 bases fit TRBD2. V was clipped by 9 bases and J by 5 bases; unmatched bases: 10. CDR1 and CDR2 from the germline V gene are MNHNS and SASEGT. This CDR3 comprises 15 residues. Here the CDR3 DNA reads TGTGCCAGTCGGTCCTCGGGACTAGCGCACAATGAGCAGTTCTTC. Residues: CASRSSGLAHNEQFF.

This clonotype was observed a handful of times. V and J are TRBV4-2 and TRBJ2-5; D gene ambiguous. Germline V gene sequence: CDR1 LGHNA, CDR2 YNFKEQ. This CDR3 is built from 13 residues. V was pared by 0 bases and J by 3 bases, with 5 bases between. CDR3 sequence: CASSQEVKETQYF. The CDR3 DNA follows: TGTGCCAGCAGCCAAGAAGTTAAAGAGACCCAGTACTTC.

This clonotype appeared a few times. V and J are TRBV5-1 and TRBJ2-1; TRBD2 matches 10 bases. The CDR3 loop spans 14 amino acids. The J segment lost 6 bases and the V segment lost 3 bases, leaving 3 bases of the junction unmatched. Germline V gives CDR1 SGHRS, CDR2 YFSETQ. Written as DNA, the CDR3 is TGCGCCAGCAGCTGGGCTAGCGGGAGCAATGAGCAGTTCTTC. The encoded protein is CASSWASGSNEQFF.

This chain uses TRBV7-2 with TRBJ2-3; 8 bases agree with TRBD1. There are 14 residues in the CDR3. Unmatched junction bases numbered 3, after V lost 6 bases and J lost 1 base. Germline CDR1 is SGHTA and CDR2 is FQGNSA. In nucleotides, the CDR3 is TGTGCCAGCAGACAGGACAGGGGCACAGATACGCAGTATTTT. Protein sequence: CASRQDRGTDTQYF.

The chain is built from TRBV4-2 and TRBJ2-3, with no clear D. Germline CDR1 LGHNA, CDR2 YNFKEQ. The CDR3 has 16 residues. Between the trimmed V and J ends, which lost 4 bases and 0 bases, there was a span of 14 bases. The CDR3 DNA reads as TGTGCCAGCAGCCCATCTCCCTCGGGCAGCACAGATACGCAGTATTTT. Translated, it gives CASSPSPSGSTDTQYF.

CDR3 nucleotides: TGCAGTGCTAGAGAGGGGGGTAGCGTGAACACCGGGGAGCTGTTTTTT. Its translation is CSAREGGSVNTGELFF. The chain is built from TRBV20-1 and TRBJ2-2; D may be TRBD2 (6 bases). The CDR3 contains 16 residues. Germline V gene data show CDR1 as DFQATT and CDR2 as SNEGSKA (reference sequence). The V gene lost 0 bases and the J gene lost 1 base, with 12 bases spanning the gap.

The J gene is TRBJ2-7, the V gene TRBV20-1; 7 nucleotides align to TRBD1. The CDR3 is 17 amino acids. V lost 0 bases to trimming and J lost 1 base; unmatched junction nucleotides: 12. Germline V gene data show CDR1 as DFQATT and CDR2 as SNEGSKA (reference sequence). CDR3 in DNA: TGCAGTGCTAGAGACCCTCGACAGGGCACCATTTCCTACGAGCAGTACTTC. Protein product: CSARDPRQGTISYEQYF.

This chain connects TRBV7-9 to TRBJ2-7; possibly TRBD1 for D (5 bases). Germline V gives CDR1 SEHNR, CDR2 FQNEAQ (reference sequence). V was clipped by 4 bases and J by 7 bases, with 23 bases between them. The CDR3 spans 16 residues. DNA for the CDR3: TGTGCCAGCAGCTCCGTGCTTGACAGAGACCTAGGGGAGCAGTACTTC. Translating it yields CASSSVLDRDLGEQYF.

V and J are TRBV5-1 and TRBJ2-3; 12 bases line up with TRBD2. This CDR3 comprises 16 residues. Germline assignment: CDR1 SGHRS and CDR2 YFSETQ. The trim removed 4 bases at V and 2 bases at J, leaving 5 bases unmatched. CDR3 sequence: CASSPWTSGTTDTQYF. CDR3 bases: TGCGCCAGCAGCCCGTGGACTAGCGGGACCACAGATACGCAGTATTTT.

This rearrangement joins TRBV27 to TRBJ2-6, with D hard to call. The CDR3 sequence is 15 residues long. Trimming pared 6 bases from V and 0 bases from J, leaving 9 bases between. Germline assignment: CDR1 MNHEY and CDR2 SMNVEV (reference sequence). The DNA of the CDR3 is TGTGCCAGCAGCCAGGACCTCTCTGGGGCCAACGTCCTGACTTTC. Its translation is CASSQDLSGANVLTF.